A selection of T cell receptor beta chains follows, all from one sample in a study of OX40 agonist ivuxolimab in advanced cancers. Some clones are missing from TCRdb's copy, which holds only in-frame ones; the method was immunoSEQ multiplex PCR. The sample yields some 57,000 clones, approximately 89% seen once. The sequenced sample was CD4+ or CD8+ T cells sorted from blood, obtained in a trial of the OX40 agonist ivuxolimab. Source of these receptors: an adult with an advanced solid tumor such as melanoma, head and neck, liver or kidney cancer. Each CDR3 is given with its conserved first and last residue. D genes are given only for firm matches. Rows may omit the clone size; those that give it use once, few, many or a size class.

d_gene: TRBD2; j_gene: TRBJ2-3; len: 15; abundance: .; v_gene: TRBV7-9; CDR3nt: TGTGCCAGCAGCCGGACTAGCGGGAGCTCAGATACGCAGTATTTT; CDR3aa: CASSRTSGSSDTQYF
d_gene: TRBD2; j_gene: TRBJ2-1; len: 19; abundance: .; v_gene: TRBV10-1; CDR3nt: TGCGCCAGCAGTGAAGGGCAACTTAGCGGGAGGGCGTACCACAATGAGCAGTTCTTC; CDR3aa: CASSEGQLSGRAYHNEQFF
d_gene: .; j_gene: TRBJ2-1; len: 16; abundance: .; v_gene: TRBV21-1; CDR3nt: TGTGCCAGCAGCAAACGGGTAGCGGGATTGGTGGAGGAGCAGTTCTTC; CDR3aa: CASSKRVAGLVEEQFF
d_gene: TRBD2; j_gene: TRBJ2-7; len: 13; abundance: .; v_gene: TRBV7-2; CDR3nt: TGTGCCAGCAGCCTGGGACTAGGCTACGAGCAGTACTTC; CDR3aa: CASSLGLGYEQYF
d_gene: TRBD1; j_gene: TRBJ2-2; len: 15; abundance: .; v_gene: TRBV19; CDR3nt: TGTGCCAGTAGTAGGGGACAGGGGTACACCGGGGAGCTGTTTTTT; CDR3aa: CASSRGQGYTGELFF
d_gene: .; j_gene: TRBJ1-2; len: 13; abundance: .; v_gene: TRBV9; CDR3nt: TGTGCCAGCAGCCCCGCTAACCGGGACACCAACGACTTC; CDR3aa: CASSPANRDTNDF
d_gene: .; j_gene: TRBJ2-7; len: 12; abundance: few; v_gene: TRBV10-3; CDR3nt: TGTGCCATCAGTCCAGGGTCCTACGAGCAGTACTTC; CDR3aa: CAISPGSYEQYF
d_gene: TRBD2; j_gene: TRBJ2-3; len: 16; abundance: few; v_gene: TRBV6-6; CDR3nt: TGTGCCAGCACCCCTCAGCCCGGGGGGGGCACAGATACGCAGTATTTT; CDR3aa: CASTPQPGGGTDTQYF
d_gene: TRBD1; j_gene: TRBJ2-3; len: 15; abundance: .; v_gene: TRBV5-5; CDR3nt: TGTGCCAGCAGCGCCGGGACAGCAGGCACAGATACGCAGTATTTT; CDR3aa: CASSAGTAGTDTQYF
d_gene: .; j_gene: TRBJ1-6; len: 15; abundance: .; v_gene: TRBV5-4; CDR3nt: TGTGCCAGCAGCTTGGGGGTGGAACTTGATTCACCCCTCCACTTT; CDR3aa: CASSLGVELDSPLHF
d_gene: .; j_gene: TRBJ1-5; len: 16; abundance: .; v_gene: TRBV7-6; CDR3nt: TGTGCCAGCAGCTTACGGCCAGGGATGTCGGCTCAGCCCCAGCATTTT; CDR3aa: CASSLRPGMSAQPQHF
d_gene: .; j_gene: TRBJ2-1; len: 12; abundance: .; v_gene: TRBV15; CDR3nt: TGTGCCACCAGCAGAGACCGGGGCAGGGACGTCTTC; CDR3aa: CATSRDRGRDVF
d_gene: .; j_gene: TRBJ2-7; len: 18; abundance: .; v_gene: TRBV5-6; CDR3nt: TGTGCCAGCAGCTTGGACCCCAGGGGCGGGGGCCCCGGGTACGAGCAGTACTTC; CDR3aa: CASSLDPRGGGPGYEQYF
d_gene: TRBD1; j_gene: TRBJ2-2; len: 17; abundance: .; v_gene: TRBV19; CDR3nt: TGTGCCAGTAGTATACTGCGGGACAGGGCGAACACCGGGGAGCTGTTTTTT; CDR3aa: CASSILRDRANTGELFF
d_gene: TRBD2; j_gene: TRBJ2-1; len: 15; abundance: .; v_gene: TRBV5-6; CDR3nt: TGTGCCAGCAGCTTGTGGCCTAGCGGGCACAATGAGCAGTTCTTC; CDR3aa: CASSLWPSGHNEQFF
d_gene: TRBD1; j_gene: TRBJ2-2; len: 15; abundance: .; v_gene: TRBV4-2; CDR3nt: TGTGCCAGCAGTTTGGGGACAGCGAACACCGGGGAGCTGTTTTTT; CDR3aa: CASSLGTANTGELFF
d_gene: .; j_gene: TRBJ2-3; len: 15; abundance: few; v_gene: TRBV9; CDR3nt: TGTGCCAGCAGCGTAGTTTCCTCCTCCAGAGATACGCAGTATTTT; CDR3aa: CASSVVSSSRDTQYF
d_gene: TRBD1; j_gene: TRBJ1-1; len: 16; abundance: .; v_gene: TRBV6-6; CDR3nt: TGTGCCTTGGGGGGACAGGGAGGGGGGCCAAACACTGAAGCTTTCTTT; CDR3aa: CALGGQGGGPNTEAFF
d_gene: TRBD1; j_gene: TRBJ2-3; len: 15; abundance: .; v_gene: TRBV5-1; CDR3nt: TGCGCCAGCGGACTCGGACAGGGGGCGGCAGATACGCAGTATTTT; CDR3aa: CASGLGQGAADTQYF
d_gene: TRBD2; j_gene: TRBJ2-3; len: 18; abundance: .; v_gene: TRBV28; CDR3nt: TGTGCCAGCAGTACGGGTTTCCGAGCGGGAGGCGACACAGATACGCAGTATTTT; CDR3aa: CASSTGFRAGGDTDTQYF
d_gene: .; j_gene: TRBJ2-7; len: 14; abundance: few; v_gene: TRBV6-5; CDR3nt: TGTGCCAGCAGTCAGGGGATTCACTCCTACGAGCAGTACTTC; CDR3aa: CASSQGIHSYEQYF
d_gene: .; j_gene: TRBJ2-1; len: 13; abundance: .; v_gene: TRBV19; CDR3nt: TGTGCCAGTAGTCCGGGATTTGACAATGAGCAGTTCTTC; CDR3aa: CASSPGFDNEQFF
d_gene: .; j_gene: TRBJ1-5; len: 15; abundance: .; v_gene: TRBV5-1; CDR3nt: TGCGCCAGCAGCTTAAGGCAGATACGGAATCAGCCCCAGCATTTT; CDR3aa: CASSLRQIRNQPQHF
d_gene: TRBD1; j_gene: TRBJ2-1; len: 15; abundance: .; v_gene: TRBV7-2; CDR3nt: TGTGCCAGCAGCTTAGTGAGGGGGCGCATTGATGAGCAGTTCTTC; CDR3aa: CASSLVRGRIDEQFF
d_gene: .; j_gene: TRBJ1-2; len: 16; abundance: .; v_gene: TRBV7-2; CDR3nt: TGTGCCAGCAGCTTGGGCCGGGGCATTACTAACTATGGCTACACCTTC; CDR3aa: CASSLGRGITNYGYTF
d_gene: TRBD2; j_gene: TRBJ2-7; len: 14; abundance: once; v_gene: TRBV19; CDR3nt: TGTGCCAGTAGTATGCTAGCGGGAGAGGGTGAGCAGTACTTC; CDR3aa: CASSMLAGEGEQYF
d_gene: .; j_gene: TRBJ2-3; len: 16; abundance: .; v_gene: TRBV9; CDR3nt: TGTGCCAGCAGCGTAGGTGCTGGCGGCACCACAGATACGCAGTATTTT; CDR3aa: CASSVGAGGTTDTQYF
d_gene: .; j_gene: TRBJ1-4; len: 13; abundance: .; v_gene: TRBV5-4; CDR3nt: TGTGCCAGTCGGTCGGCAACTAATGAAAAACTGTTTTTT; CDR3aa: CASRSATNEKLFF
d_gene: .; j_gene: TRBJ2-5; len: 14; abundance: .; v_gene: TRBV27; CDR3nt: TGTGCCAGCAGCCCTTTATCCCTACAAGAGACCCAGTACTTC; CDR3aa: CASSPLSLQETQYF
d_gene: .; j_gene: TRBJ1-1; len: 13; abundance: .; v_gene: TRBV11-2; CDR3nt: TGTGCCAGCAGCACACAGGGTATCACTGAAGCTTTCTTT; CDR3aa: CASSTQGITEAFF
d_gene: .; j_gene: TRBJ2-2; len: 13; abundance: .; v_gene: TRBV19; CDR3nt: TGTGCCAGTAGCCAAGGGGTTGCCGGGGAGCTGTTTTTT; CDR3aa: CASSQGVAGELFF
d_gene: .; j_gene: TRBJ2-1; len: 15; abundance: .; v_gene: TRBV9; CDR3nt: TGTGCCAGCAGCGTAGGTCCGGGTCAGTACAATGAGCAGTTCTTC; CDR3aa: CASSVGPGQYNEQFF
d_gene: TRBD2; j_gene: TRBJ2-7; len: 15; abundance: .; v_gene: TRBV5-1; CDR3nt: TGCGCCAGCAGCTTGGGGACTAGCGAGAACTACGAGCAGTACTTC; CDR3aa: CASSLGTSENYEQYF